This record looks at one TCR beta chain sequence and its context. The data were produced by immunoSEQ multiplex PCR, yet TCRdb's version contains in-frame clones alone and is incomplete. The sample consists of 90,000 to 150,000 clones, approximately 90% of them appearing once. Germline CDR1 SQVTM, CDR2 ANQGSEA. V gave up 6 bases and J gave up 11 bases, with 19 bases separating them. CDR3 length equals 12 residues. This sample is drawn from a study of T cell responses to AZD1222 COVID-19 vaccine. This receptor was identified in an adult who received the AZD1222 COVID-19 vaccine. The rearrangement uses TRBV29-1 and TRBJ1-1; no firm D call. The sequenced sample was peripheral blood, obtained 28 days after the second AZD1222 dose. CDR3 nucleotide sequence: TGCAGCGTCACTACGGAGGCTCCCGGGGCTTTCTTT. It specifies CSVTTEAPGAFF.